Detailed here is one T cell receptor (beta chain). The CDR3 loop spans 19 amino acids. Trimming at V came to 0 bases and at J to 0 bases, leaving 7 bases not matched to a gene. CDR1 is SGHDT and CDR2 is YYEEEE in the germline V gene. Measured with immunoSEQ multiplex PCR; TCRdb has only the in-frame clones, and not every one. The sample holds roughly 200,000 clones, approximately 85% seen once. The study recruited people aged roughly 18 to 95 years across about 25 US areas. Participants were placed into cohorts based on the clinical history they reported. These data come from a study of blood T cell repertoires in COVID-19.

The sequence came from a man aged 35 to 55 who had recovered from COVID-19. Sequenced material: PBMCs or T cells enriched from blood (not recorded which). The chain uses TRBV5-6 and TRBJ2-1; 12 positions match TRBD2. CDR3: CASSLVGLAGGSSYNEQFF. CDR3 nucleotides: TGTGCCAGCAGCTTGGTAGGGCTAGCGGGAGGGAGCTCCTACAATGAGCAGTTCTTC. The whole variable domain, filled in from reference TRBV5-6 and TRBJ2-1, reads DAGVTQSPTHLIKTRGQQVTLRCSPKSGHDTVSWYQQALGQGPQFIFQYYEEEERQRGNFPDRFSGHQFPNYSSELNVNALLLGDSALYLCASSLVGLAGGSSYNEQFFGPGTRLTVL.